The rows below give T cell receptor beta chains drawn from one sample of a study of blood T cells in healthy people across ages. One entry per CDR3 protein, called by TCRdb with MiXCR from the 5' RACE reads. The repertoire holds about 1.8 million distinct CDR3 sequences, roughly 49% seen once, with roughly 2% in the top ten. What was sequenced was blood. Receptors originate from a woman aged 40 to 50 in good health. Each CDR3 is given with its conserved first and last residue. The order of the fields is D gene, J gene, clone size, V gene, CDR3 protein, CDR3 DNA. D genes are given only for firm matches. Part of the rows lack a size; the others show once, few, many or a class for expanded clones.

.	TRBJ1-1	.	TRBV6-5	CATGQNYHTEAFF	TGTGCCACCGGACAGAATTATCACACTGAAGCTTTCTTT
.	TRBJ2-2	.	TRBV7-2	CASARTANTGELFF	TGTGCCAGCGCCCGGACCGCGAACACCGGGGAGCTGTTTTTT
.	TRBJ2-5	.	TRBV20-1	CSARDSGANYNEQYF	TGCAGTGCTAGAGATTCGGGGGCGAACTACAATGAGCAGTACTTC
.	TRBJ2-1	few	TRBV6-5	CASSYLPGSSYNEQFF	TGTGCCAGCAGTTACCTTCCAGGGAGCTCCTACAATGAGCAGTTCTTC
.	TRBJ1-2	.	TRBV29-1	CSVEVPYGYTF	TGCAGCGTTGAAGTTCCTTATGGCTACACCTTC
.	TRBJ2-2	.	TRBV6-6	CASSSQGWVGELFF	TGTGCCAGCAGTTCACAGGGATGGGTCGGGGAGCTGTTTTTT
.	TRBJ2-4	few	TRBV6-2/TRBV6-3	CASSYDGHDIQYF	TGTGCCAGCAGTTACGACGGACACGACATTCAGTACTTC
.	TRBJ2-4	few	TRBV15	CATSSPGLGQYF	TGTGCCACCAGCAGTCCGGGCCTGGGGCAGTACTTC
.	TRBJ2-3	many	TRBV28	CASSWTASTDTQYF	TGTGCCAGCAGTTGGACCGCTAGCACAGATACGCAGTATTTT
.	TRBJ1-2	.	TRBV29-1	CGVRGSVLDGYTF	TGCGGCGTTCGGGGAAGTGTACTGGATGGCTACACCTTC
.	TRBJ1-6	.	TRBV12-3/TRBV12-4	CASSLTEYNSPLHF	TGTGCCAGCAGCCTGACAGAGTATAATTCACCCCTCCACTTT
.	TRBJ1-1	.	TRBV20-1	CSASGVRGGENTEAFF	TGCAGTGCTAGTGGGGTTAGGGGAGGGGAGAACACTGAAGCTTTCTTT
TRBD2	TRBJ2-5	.	TRBV10-1	CASSPGGAGPQETQYF	TGCGCCAGCAGCCCCGGTGGAGCGGGGCCCCAAGAGACCCAGTACTTC
.	TRBJ2-1	.	TRBV20-1	CSARSTGNVGEQFF	TGCAGTGCTAGATCAACAGGGAACGTCGGTGAGCAGTTCTTC
.	TRBJ1-4	.	TRBV20-1	CSARNREEKLFF	TGCAGTGCTAGAAACAGGGAGGAAAAACTGTTTTTT
.	TRBJ1-4	.	TRBV20-1	CSARDTIMKKLFF	TGCAGTGCTAGAGACACAATAATGAAAAAACTGTTTTTT
TRBD2	TRBJ2-3	.	TRBV6-2/TRBV6-3	CASRQRGLQDTQYF	TGTGCCAGCAGACAGCGGGGACTTCAAGATACGCAGTATTTT
TRBD2	TRBJ2-1	.	TRBV28	CASSFGQSGIQWQFF	TGTGCCAGCAGTTTCGGTCAAAGCGGGATACAATGGCAGTTCTTC
.	TRBJ1-2	.	TRBV20-1	CSAPETGLYGYTF	TGCAGTGCTCCTGAGACAGGCCTTTACGGCTACACCTTC
.	TRBJ1-2	.	TRBV18	CASSPEAGTINYGYTF	TGTGCCAGCTCACCCGAAGCAGGGACAATTAACTATGGTTACACCTTC
.	TRBJ1-2	.	TRBV6-5	CASRRRGDGYGYTF	TGTGCCAGCAGGAGGAGGGGGGATGGCTATGGCTACACCTTC
TRBD1	TRBJ2-7	few	TRBV29-1	CSVRQGIGNEQYF	TGCAGCGTTCGACAGGGTATCGGGAACGAGCAGTACTTC
.	TRBJ1-4	.	TRBV28	CASSSPSLSGGGEKLFF	TGTGCCAGCAGTTCTCCCTCCCTCTCGGGGGGAGGTGAAAAACTGTTTTTT
TRBD1	TRBJ2-5	.	TRBV15	CATKRGRNNEQYF	TGTGCCACCAAAAGGGGGCGTAACAATGAGCAGTACTTC
TRBD2	TRBJ2-7	.	TRBV7-2	CASSTPSGGAYEQYF	TGTGCCAGCAGCACTCCTAGCGGGGGGGCCTACGAGCAGTACTTC
TRBD2	TRBJ2-1	.	TRBV7-2	CASSTYSGGYYNEQFF	TGTGCCAGCAGCACTTATAGCGGGGGCTATTACAATGAGCAGTTCTTC
.	TRBJ2-1	.	TRBV24-1	CATSDLRINEQFF	TGTGCCACCAGTGATTTGCGGATAAATGAGCAGTTCTTC
.	TRBJ2-7	.	TRBV19	CASSIVSFKGEQYF	TGTGCCAGTAGTATAGTGTCCTTTAAGGGCGAGCAGTACTTC
TRBD2	TRBJ2-1	.	TRBV29-1	CSVELAGRLSNEQFF	TGCAGCGTCGAACTAGCGGGAAGGCTCAGCAATGAGCAGTTCTTC
.	TRBJ1-2	few	TRBV4-3	CASSQDQLAWGYTF	TGCGCCAGCAGCCAAGATCAACTGGCATGGGGCTACACCTTC
TRBD2	TRBJ2-7	.	TRBV20-1	CSASLPGLARVSYEQYF	TGCAGTGCTTCTCTGCCTGGACTAGCGAGGGTCTCCTACGAGCAGTACTTC
.	TRBJ2-1	.	TRBV9	CASSSSNGLSSYNEQFF	TGTGCCAGCAGCTCCTCGAATGGGCTGAGCTCCTACAATGAGCAGTTCTTC
TRBD1	TRBJ2-3	.	TRBV7-9	CASSAPDRVRIGTDTQYF	TGTGCCAGCAGCGCCCCGGACAGGGTGAGAATTGGCACAGATACGCAGTATTTT
.	TRBJ2-1	.	TRBV6-1	CASSEPVGGGYNEQFF	TGTGCCAGCAGTGAACCAGTCGGGGGCGGGTACAATGAGCAGTTCTTC
.	TRBJ2-3	.	TRBV9	CASSTWDETTDTQYF	TGTGCCAGCAGCACATGGGACGAGACCACAGATACGCAGTATTTT
.	TRBJ2-7	few	TRBV9	CASSVDTGRGYEQYF	TGTGCCAGCAGCGTAGACACAGGGAGAGGGTACGAGCAGTACTTC
TRBD1	TRBJ1-2	few	TRBV27	CASSHDRGRLGYTF	TGTGCCAGCAGTCATGACAGGGGGCGTCTTGGCTACACCTTC
.	TRBJ2-1	.	TRBV3-1	CASSPDRSPANEQFF	TGTGCCAGCAGCCCCGACAGGTCCCCCGCCAATGAGCAGTTCTTC
.	TRBJ1-6	.	TRBV27	CTSSLRIGDSPLHF	TGTACCAGCAGTTTGAGGATAGGGGATTCACCCCTCCACTTT
.	TRBJ1-2	few	TRBV4-3	CASSPTQGLGYGYTF	TGCGCCAGCAGCCCCACACAGGGATTGGGCTATGGCTACACCTTC
.	TRBJ1-2	many	TRBV11-2	CASSSSRDTTYGYTF	TGTGCCAGCAGCTCGTCCCGGGACACTACCTATGGCTACACCTTC
.	TRBJ1-1	once	TRBV20-1	CSATWQPLDLEAFF	TGCAGTGCTACATGGCAGCCCTTAGACCTAGAAGCTTTCTTT
TRBD2	TRBJ2-7	few	TRBV20-1	CSARDRKRELYEQYF	TGCAGTGCTAGAGATCGGAAGCGGGAACTCTACGAGCAGTACTTC
.	TRBJ1-2	.	TRBV5-1	CASSLARQVSGYTF	TGCGCCAGCAGCTTGGCTCGACAAGTATCGGGCTACACCTTC
.	TRBJ2-7	few	TRBV20-1	CSAREQGFLFYEQYF	TGCAGTGCTAGAGAGCAAGGGTTCCTTTTCTACGAGCAGTACTTC
.	TRBJ2-3	few	TRBV6-5	CASSYVRVTETDTQYF	TGTGCCAGCAGTTACGTCAGGGTTACGGAAACAGATACGCAGTATTTT
TRBD2	TRBJ2-1	.	TRBV27	CASNKRGISYNEQFF	TGTGCCAGCAACAAGCGGGGGATCTCGTACAATGAGCAGTTCTTC
.	TRBJ2-7	.	TRBV28	CASSLSPGTDYEQYF	TGTGCCAGCAGTTTATCTCCGGGAACTGACTACGAGCAGTACTTC
TRBD1	TRBJ1-1	once	TRBV29-1	CSLRTGTEAFF	TGCAGCCTACGGACAGGGACTGAAGCTTTCTTT
TRBD1	TRBJ1-4	.	TRBV12-3/TRBV12-4	CASTLRGGQGTEKLFF	TGTGCCAGCACCCTCAGGGGTGGACAGGGGACTGAAAAACTGTTTTTT
.	TRBJ2-5	many	TRBV3-1	CASSQGGAETQYF	TGTGCCAGCAGCCAAGGGGGCGCCGAGACCCAGTACTTC
.	TRBJ2-2	.	TRBV4-3	CASSRDRLNTGELFF	TGCGCCAGCAGCCGCGACAGGCTGAACACCGGGGAGCTGTTTTTT
.	TRBJ2-3	few	TRBV6-6	CASSYGQGRSNTQYF	TGTGCCAGCAGTTACGGTCAGGGAAGATCGAATACGCAGTATTTT